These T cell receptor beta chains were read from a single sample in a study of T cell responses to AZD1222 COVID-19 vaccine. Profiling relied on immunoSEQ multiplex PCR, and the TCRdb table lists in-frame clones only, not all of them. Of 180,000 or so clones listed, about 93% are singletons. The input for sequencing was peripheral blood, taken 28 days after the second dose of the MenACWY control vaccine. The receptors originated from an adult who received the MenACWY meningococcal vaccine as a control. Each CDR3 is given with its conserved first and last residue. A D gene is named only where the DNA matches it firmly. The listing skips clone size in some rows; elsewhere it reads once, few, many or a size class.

cdr3_aa: CASTPRKGTVGVWAQYF
cdr3_nt: TGTGCCAGCACCCCTAGGAAGGGGACCGTGGGGGTTTGGGCCCAGTACTTC
d_call: .
clone_size: .
v_call: TRBV5-8
j_call: TRBJ2-5

cdr3_aa: CASSRDRIATNEKLFF
cdr3_nt: TGTGCCAGTAGTAGAGACAGGATTGCAACTAATGAAAAACTGTTTTTT
d_call: .
clone_size: few
v_call: TRBV19
j_call: TRBJ1-4

cdr3_aa: CSVVGKYGYTF
cdr3_nt: TGCAGCGTTGTAGGGAAGTATGGCTACACCTTC
d_call: .
clone_size: .
v_call: TRBV29-1
j_call: TRBJ1-2

cdr3_aa: CASSFDLNYGYTF
cdr3_nt: TGCGCCAGCAGTTTCGACCTCAACTATGGCTACACCTTC
d_call: .
clone_size: .
v_call: TRBV5-1
j_call: TRBJ1-2

cdr3_aa: CASSPMAERGEQFF
cdr3_nt: TGTGCCAGCAGCCCTATGGCGGAGCGGGGGGAGCAGTTCTTC
d_call: TRBD2
clone_size: .
v_call: TRBV7-7
j_call: TRBJ2-1

cdr3_aa: CASSQSPLGAGGFYEQYF
cdr3_nt: TGCGCCAGCAGCCAAAGCCCCCTTGGTGCCGGGGGATTTTACGAGCAGTACTTC
d_call: .
clone_size: .
v_call: TRBV4-1
j_call: TRBJ2-7

cdr3_aa: CASSQGDRGFGYGYTF
cdr3_nt: TGCGCCAGCAGCCAAGGGGACAGGGGTTTTGGCTATGGCTACACCTTC
d_call: TRBD1
clone_size: .
v_call: TRBV4-3
j_call: TRBJ1-2

cdr3_aa: CASSITGGQQNIQYF
cdr3_nt: TGTGCCAGTAGTATCACCGGGGGACAGCAAAACATTCAGTACTTC
d_call: .
clone_size: .
v_call: TRBV19
j_call: TRBJ2-4

cdr3_aa: CASSPAGGGANYGYTF
cdr3_nt: TGTGCCAGCAGCCCTGCGGGAGGCGGCGCTAACTATGGCTACACCTTC
d_call: .
clone_size: .
v_call: TRBV5-6
j_call: TRBJ1-2

cdr3_aa: CASSLGSASGNTIYF
cdr3_nt: TGTGCCAGCAGCTTGGGCAGCGCCTCTGGAAACACCATATATTTT
d_call: .
clone_size: .
v_call: TRBV5-4
j_call: TRBJ1-3

cdr3_aa: CASSPQGGPRVKAFF
cdr3_nt: TGTGCCAGCAGCCCCCAAGGGGGGCCTAGGGTAAAAGCTTTCTTT
d_call: .
clone_size: .
v_call: TRBV7-9
j_call: TRBJ1-1

cdr3_aa: CASSPGRADNEQFF
cdr3_nt: TGTGCCAGCAGCCCCGGAAGGGCTGACAATGAGCAGTTCTTC
d_call: .
clone_size: .
v_call: TRBV7-8
j_call: TRBJ2-1

cdr3_aa: CSVRDSGANVLTF
cdr3_nt: TGCAGCGTTCGGGATTCTGGGGCCAACGTCCTGACTTTC
d_call: .
clone_size: .
v_call: TRBV29-1
j_call: TRBJ2-6

cdr3_aa: CASSPDWGGTEAFF
cdr3_nt: TGTGCCAGCAGCCCCGACTGGGGTGGCACTGAAGCTTTCTTT
d_call: .
clone_size: .
v_call: TRBV9
j_call: TRBJ1-1

cdr3_aa: CASSDSNQPQHF
cdr3_nt: TGTGCCAGCAGTGATAGCAATCAGCCCCAGCATTTT
d_call: .
clone_size: few
v_call: TRBV6-1
j_call: TRBJ1-5

cdr3_aa: CASSLGVRASYEQYF
cdr3_nt: TGTGCCAGCAGCTTGGGGGTTAGAGCCTCCTACGAGCAGTACTTC
d_call: .
clone_size: .
v_call: TRBV5-6
j_call: TRBJ2-7

cdr3_aa: CATQLKPDSNTEAFF
cdr3_nt: TGTGCCACCCAACTTAAACCGGACAGCAACACTGAAGCTTTCTTT
d_call: .
clone_size: .
v_call: TRBV5-4
j_call: TRBJ1-1

cdr3_aa: CASRPTSDYGYTF
cdr3_nt: TGTGCCAGCAGGCCGACATCCGACTATGGCTACACCTTC
d_call: .
clone_size: .
v_call: TRBV12-3/TRBV12-4
j_call: TRBJ1-2

cdr3_aa: CASSETGTGQSRGSPLHF
cdr3_nt: TGTGCCAGCAGTGAGACCGGGACAGGGCAATCGAGGGGGTCACCCCTCCACTTT
d_call: TRBD1
clone_size: .
v_call: TRBV6-1
j_call: TRBJ1-6

cdr3_aa: CASSRHRGGETQYF
cdr3_nt: TGTGCCAGCAGCCGCCACAGGGGGGGAGAGACCCAGTACTTC
d_call: .
clone_size: .
v_call: TRBV5-6
j_call: TRBJ2-5

cdr3_aa: CASSSTGGTNEKLFF
cdr3_nt: TGCGCCAGCAGCTCTACAGGAGGAACTAATGAAAAACTGTTTTTT
d_call: .
clone_size: .
v_call: TRBV5-1
j_call: TRBJ1-4

cdr3_aa: CASREGANYGYTF
cdr3_nt: TGCGCCAGCAGAGAGGGCGCTAACTATGGCTACACCTTC
d_call: .
clone_size: .
v_call: TRBV5-1
j_call: TRBJ1-2

cdr3_aa: CSASPPVGVHEQFF
cdr3_nt: TGCAGTGCTAGTCCGCCGGTGGGGGTGCATGAGCAGTTCTTC
d_call: .
clone_size: .
v_call: TRBV20-1
j_call: TRBJ2-1

cdr3_aa: CASSLVPLGYGYTF
cdr3_nt: TGCGCCAGCAGCTTGGTCCCTTTGGGGTATGGCTACACCTTC
d_call: .
clone_size: .
v_call: TRBV5-1
j_call: TRBJ1-2

cdr3_aa: CSASMGTGNTIYF
cdr3_nt: TGCAGTGCTAGTATGGGGACTGGAAACACCATATATTTT
d_call: .
clone_size: .
v_call: TRBV20-1
j_call: TRBJ1-3

cdr3_aa: CASSPLARGGSPLHF
cdr3_nt: TGTGCCAGCAGTCCCCTAGCCAGGGGCGGTTCACCCCTCCACTTT
d_call: .
clone_size: .
v_call: TRBV27
j_call: TRBJ1-6

cdr3_aa: CASSVTQGDSPLHF
cdr3_nt: TGTGCCAGCAGCGTTACACAGGGAGATTCACCCCTCCACTTT
d_call: .
clone_size: .
v_call: TRBV6-6
j_call: TRBJ1-6

cdr3_aa: CASSQRHWNTEAFF
cdr3_nt: TGTGCCAGCAGCCAGCGACATTGGAACACTGAAGCTTTCTTT
d_call: .
clone_size: .
v_call: TRBV3-1/TRBV3-2
j_call: TRBJ1-1

cdr3_aa: CASITGMGYGYTF
cdr3_nt: TGTGCCAGCATTACAGGGATGGGCTATGGCTACACCTTC
d_call: .
clone_size: .
v_call: TRBV6-5
j_call: TRBJ1-2

cdr3_aa: CASSSAPWTGTYEQYF
cdr3_nt: TGTGCCAGCAGCTCTGCTCCTTGGACAGGAACCTACGAGCAGTACTTC
d_call: TRBD1
clone_size: .
v_call: TRBV5-4
j_call: TRBJ2-7

cdr3_aa: CASSDAGKSYNEQFF
cdr3_nt: TGTGCCAGCAGCGACGCAGGGAAATCCTACAATGAGCAGTTCTTC
d_call: .
clone_size: once
v_call: TRBV3-1/TRBV3-2
j_call: TRBJ2-1

cdr3_aa: CASTPHAPSGNTIYF
cdr3_nt: TGTGCCAGCACTCCCCATGCGCCCTCTGGAAACACCATATATTTT
d_call: .
clone_size: once
v_call: TRBV28
j_call: TRBJ1-3

cdr3_aa: CASNVQGDTGELFF
cdr3_nt: TGCGCCAGCAACGTCCAAGGGGACACCGGGGAGCTGTTTTTT
d_call: .
clone_size: .
v_call: TRBV5-1
j_call: TRBJ2-2

cdr3_aa: CASSRQGYSNQPQHF
cdr3_nt: TGTGCCAGCAGTAGACAGGGTTATAGCAATCAGCCCCAGCATTTT
d_call: TRBD1
clone_size: .
v_call: TRBV6-5
j_call: TRBJ1-5

cdr3_aa: CASSLQGNTEAFF
cdr3_nt: TGTGCCAGCAGTTTACAGGGGAACACTGAAGCTTTCTTT
d_call: .
clone_size: .
v_call: TRBV12-3/TRBV12-4
j_call: TRBJ1-1

cdr3_aa: CASSPGHFNQPQHF
cdr3_nt: TGTGCCAGCAGCCCGGGACACTTCAATCAGCCCCAGCATTTT
d_call: .
clone_size: .
v_call: TRBV7-2
j_call: TRBJ1-5

cdr3_aa: CSASLAENTEAFF
cdr3_nt: TGCAGTGCTAGTTTGGCAGAGAACACTGAAGCTTTCTTT
d_call: .
clone_size: .
v_call: TRBV20-1
j_call: TRBJ1-1

cdr3_aa: CAWSAETGGADTQYF
cdr3_nt: TGTGCCTGGAGTGCCGAGACAGGGGGCGCAGATACGCAGTATTTT
d_call: TRBD1
clone_size: .
v_call: TRBV30
j_call: TRBJ2-3

cdr3_aa: CASKREGWTEAFF
cdr3_nt: TGTGCCAGCAAGAGGGAGGGTTGGACTGAAGCTTTCTTT
d_call: .
clone_size: .
v_call: TRBV12-3/TRBV12-4
j_call: TRBJ1-1

cdr3_aa: CASSSQGSINQPQHF
cdr3_nt: TGTGCCAGCAGTTCCCAGGGTTCTATCAATCAGCCCCAGCATTTT
d_call: .
clone_size: .
v_call: TRBV6-2/TRBV6-3
j_call: TRBJ1-5

cdr3_aa: CASSRGQGAYQPQHF
cdr3_nt: TGCGCCAGCAGCCGCGGACAGGGCGCTTATCAGCCCCAGCATTTT
d_call: TRBD1
clone_size: .
v_call: TRBV4-1
j_call: TRBJ1-5

cdr3_aa: CASSLYAGQGTEKLFF
cdr3_nt: TGCGCCAGCAGCTTGTATGCGGGACAGGGTACTGAAAAACTGTTTTTT
d_call: TRBD1
clone_size: .
v_call: TRBV5-1
j_call: TRBJ1-4

cdr3_aa: CASSRGTNTEAFF
cdr3_nt: TGTGCCAGCAGCAGGGGTACGAACACTGAAGCTTTCTTT
d_call: .
clone_size: .
v_call: TRBV6-2/TRBV6-3
j_call: TRBJ1-1

cdr3_aa: CAGVVTTDTQYF
cdr3_nt: TGTGCCGGGGTGGTAACCACAGATACGCAGTATTTT
d_call: .
clone_size: .
v_call: TRBV28
j_call: TRBJ2-3

cdr3_aa: CSVERGNYGYTF
cdr3_nt: TGCAGCGTTGAAAGGGGAAACTATGGCTACACCTTC
d_call: .
clone_size: .
v_call: TRBV29-1
j_call: TRBJ1-2